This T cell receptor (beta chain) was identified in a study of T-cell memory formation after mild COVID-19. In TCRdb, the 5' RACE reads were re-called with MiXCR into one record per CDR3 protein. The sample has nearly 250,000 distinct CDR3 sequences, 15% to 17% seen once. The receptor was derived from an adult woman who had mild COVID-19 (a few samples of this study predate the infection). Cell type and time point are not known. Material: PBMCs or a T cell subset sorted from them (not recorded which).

The CDR3 nucleotides are TGTGCCAGTATGGTCCGAAGGCCTGAAGCTTTCTTT. Translation gives CASMVRRPEAFF. J is TRBJ1-1 and V is TRBV19; D gene ambiguous. The germline CDR1 and CDR2 sequences are LNHDA and SQIVND (reference sequence). The CDR3 loop spans 12 amino acids. Trimming removed 7 bases at V and 6 bases at J, with 12 bases between.